This T cell receptor beta chain stems from a study of blood T cell repertoires in COVID-19. Across the study: PBMCs, B-cell-depleted T cells, or T cells were the source of the cDNA or gDNA that made up the material.

The CDR3 has 15 amino acids. The J segment lost 7 bases and the V segment lost 0 bases, leaving 9 bases of the junction unmatched. Germline CDR1 MNHEY, CDR2 SVGAGI. This clone turned up a few times. As handled by the study authors: Scientists estimated how many nucleated cells there were by amplifying reference gene primers. Profiled with immunoSEQ multiplex PCR; TCRdb holds only in-frame clones, not every one. The V and J calls and clone size are taken from that table; D and trimming were inferred from the DNA. The table shows roughly 80,000 clones, with around 86% occurring only once. The chain couples TRBV6-5 to TRBJ2-7; TRBD1 matches at 7 bases. The receptor's source is a human donor in a cohort sampled during active COVID-19. The sample consisted of peripheral blood. The CDR3 sequence is CASSYSTEGAKEQYF. The CDR3 DNA reads as TGTGCCAGCAGTTACTCGACAGAGGGGGCGAAGGAGCAGTACTTC.